This T cell receptor beta chain was documented in a study of blood T cell repertoires in COVID-19. For the study at large: The study drew acute and convalescent COVID-19 samples from the United States, Italy and Spain.

The method was immunoSEQ multiplex PCR; TCRdb's version includes in-frame clones alone and lacks a portion of them. The sample shows fewer than 200,000 clones, roughly 70% of them seen only once. V was clipped by 4 bases and J by 0 bases, with 8 bases between them. CDR1 is SGHRS, CDR2 YFSETQ, per germline. The CDR3 runs 14 residues. This receptor was identified in an elderly woman with acute or convalescent COVID-19. The chain uses TRBV5-1 and TRBJ2-1, with no clear D. Sequenced sample: peripheral blood. The CDR3 sequence: CASSTQSSYNEQFF. The CDR3 coding sequence is TGCGCCAGCAGCACACAGAGCTCCTACAATGAGCAGTTCTTC.